This T cell receptor (beta chain) was observed in a study of shared clonotypes between healthy human individuals. Study outcomes and limitations: The represented genetic and exposure-history diversity was limited by the small number of donors. The expectation was that sequencing depth would affect clonotype sharing among donors.

The deep-level immunoSEQ assay was used. Sequencing was performed with immunoSEQ multiplex PCR; in TCRdb, only in-frame clones are kept and a portion is missing. The sample has hundreds of thousands of clones; 79% are singletons. The CDR3 runs 14 residues. Trimming removed 7 bases at V and 2 bases at J, with 12 bases between. Looked up from germline, CDR1 is LNHDA and CDR2 is SQIVND (reference sequence). A remark on this clone: Its matching antigen is unknown.

This clonotype was sampled from a woman in her thirties or forties in good health. Some clones in this sample may be carry-over from other donors' samples. The material sequenced was PBMCs. The V and J genes are TRBV19 and TRBJ2-1, with D uncertain. CDR3 protein: CASMDRPPYNEQFF. Written as DNA, the CDR3 is TGTGCCAGTATGGACCGACCCCCCTACAATGAGCAGTTCTTC.